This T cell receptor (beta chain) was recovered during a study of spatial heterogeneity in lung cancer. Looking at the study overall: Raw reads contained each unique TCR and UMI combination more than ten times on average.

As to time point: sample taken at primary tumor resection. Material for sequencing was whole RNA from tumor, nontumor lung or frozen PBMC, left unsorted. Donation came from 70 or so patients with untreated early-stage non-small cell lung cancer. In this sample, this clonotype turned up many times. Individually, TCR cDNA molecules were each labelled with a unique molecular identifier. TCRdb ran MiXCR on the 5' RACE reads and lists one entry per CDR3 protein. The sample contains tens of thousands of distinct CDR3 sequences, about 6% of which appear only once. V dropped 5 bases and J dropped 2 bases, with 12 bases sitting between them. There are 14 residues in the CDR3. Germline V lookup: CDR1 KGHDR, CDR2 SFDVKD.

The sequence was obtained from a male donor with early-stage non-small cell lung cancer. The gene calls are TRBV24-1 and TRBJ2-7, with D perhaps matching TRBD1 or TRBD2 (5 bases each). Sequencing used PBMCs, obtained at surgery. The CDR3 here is CATSAGTSTYEQYF. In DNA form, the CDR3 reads TGTGCCACCAGTGCCGGGACGTCGACCTACGAGCAGTACTTC.